This is a list of T cell receptor beta chains from one sample in a study of naive and memory T cell subsets. TCRdb itself ran the UMI-ligation and nested PCR reads through MiXCR, one entry per CDR3 protein. This sample has more than 95,000 distinct CDR3 sequences; around 13% occur once, and the top ten carry around 2.8%. The sequencing input was naive CD8+ T cells from blood. The receptor source for this set is a human donor in good health. Both conserved end residues are trimmed from each CDR3. The D gene is left open where the match is weak.

ASSCVETQY | TRBV28 | NA
ASSQGTQYEAF | TRBV4-3 | NA
ASSFGQYGYT | TRBV12-3/TRBV12-4 | NA
ASSVLLQGGEQY | TRBV9 | NA
ASSYSDEQF | TRBV6-6 | NA
ASSTDRSGLGYT | TRBV12-3/TRBV12-4 | NA
ASGTSYGGELF | TRBV2 | TRBD2
ASRDGTYEQY | TRBV28 | NA
ASSQVGYVPYNEQF | TRBV3-1 | NA
ASSQDISGANVLT | TRBV3-1 | NA
ASSLVEASPLH | TRBV25-1 | NA
ASSQDDWTGLSSYEQY | TRBV4-2 | TRBD1
ASSQDVDRSEQY | TRBV4-3 | NA
ASSYPKLGERIYNEQF | TRBV6-6 | NA
SVTGGWSYEQY | TRBV29-1 | NA
ASGTRAQF | TRBV7-9 | NA
ASSHTGIGDYGYT | TRBV4-3 | NA
ASSLSLAGDRDTQY | TRBV5-4 | TRBD2
SARDLRASNQPQH | TRBV20-1 | NA
ASSLTLAGDEQF | TRBV7-9 | NA
ASSLVWDSNTEAF | TRBV13 | NA
ASSPPGRTNEKLF | TRBV3-1 | NA
ASSLGKRTEAF | TRBV7-6 | NA
ASSLETIEQY | TRBV7-2 | NA
ASTVSSGREVDTQY | TRBV25-1 | TRBD2
ASSTGGNQPQH | TRBV6-2/TRBV6-3 | TRBD1
ASSPVGYEQY | TRBV6-6 | NA
ASSLAGGPGEQY | TRBV5-4 | TRBD1
ASSLSFGGGTVYNEQF | TRBV7-7 | NA
ASSQDPAGGTNEKLF | TRBV4-2 | NA
ASTNSGKNIQY | TRBV12-3/TRBV12-4 | TRBD2
ASSIAFGGYYEQY | TRBV19 | NA
ASSDRDRVHEQY | TRBV9 | TRBD1
ASSLDRGQNGYT | TRBV5-1 | TRBD1
ASSPGLVYNEQF | TRBV3-1 | TRBD2
ASSYVQGLNTEAF | TRBV6-2/TRBV6-3 | NA
AISEGLAGIETYEQY | TRBV10-3 | TRBD2
ASSLRGTGGTYEQY | TRBV7-2 | TRBD1
ASSQFRQDATYGYT | TRBV4-1 | NA
SARDRDSNQPQH | TRBV20-1 | NA
ASRESTDTQY | TRBV27 | NA
ASSLLLAGGTLTNEQF | TRBV7-9 | TRBD2
ATSDLAGVANEQF | TRBV24-1 | TRBD2
ASSQSEGQFYSNQPQH | TRBV23-1 | TRBD1
ASSHIFTDTQY | TRBV11-3 | NA
ASSQEWGAGEQY | TRBV4-1 | NA
ASSYGRGTDTQY | TRBV5-6 | NA
ASSMGTVEQY | TRBV19 | TRBD1
ASSRGEKLF | TRBV6-5 | NA
ASSQEGQGIYEQY | TRBV4-2 | TRBD1
ASSLGRQVQETQY | TRBV7-9 | NA
ASGLVTERQETQY | TRBV12-5 | NA
AISDQADTQY | TRBV10-3 | NA
ASSIVLGNTGELF | TRBV19 | NA
ASSFAGGGDTQY | TRBV7-3 | NA
ASSQARDRAWNGYT | TRBV4-3 | TRBD1
ASSSGYSNQPQH | TRBV6-2/TRBV6-3 | NA
ASSRTDHGELF | TRBV27 | NA
ASSPSPGLYEQY | TRBV4-3 | NA
ASSQVGSASGSNDGEQF | TRBV4-3 | TRBD2